This T cell receptor (beta chain) was identified in a study of T cell repertoires in cytomegalovirus infection. Using its own MiXCR run on the reads, TCRdb lists one record per CDR3 protein. The profile shows more than 200,000 distinct CDR3 sequences, roughly 9% of them singletons. The J segment lost 1 base and the V segment lost 3 bases, leaving 2 bases of the junction unmatched. Germline values: CDR1 MGHDK, CDR2 SYGVNS. The CDR3 is 14 amino acids. This clonotype has at least ten counts. The receptor comes from a human donor in good health (CMV status not recorded). Some clones in this sample may be carry-over from other donors' samples. The chain is built from TRBV25-1 and TRBJ1-1, with 7 bases lining up with TRBD1. The sequencing sample was made of PBMCs. In DNA form, the CDR3 reads TGTGCCAGCAGTGAGGGACAGTCGAACACTGAAGCTTTCTTT. Translated: CASSEGQSNTEAFF.